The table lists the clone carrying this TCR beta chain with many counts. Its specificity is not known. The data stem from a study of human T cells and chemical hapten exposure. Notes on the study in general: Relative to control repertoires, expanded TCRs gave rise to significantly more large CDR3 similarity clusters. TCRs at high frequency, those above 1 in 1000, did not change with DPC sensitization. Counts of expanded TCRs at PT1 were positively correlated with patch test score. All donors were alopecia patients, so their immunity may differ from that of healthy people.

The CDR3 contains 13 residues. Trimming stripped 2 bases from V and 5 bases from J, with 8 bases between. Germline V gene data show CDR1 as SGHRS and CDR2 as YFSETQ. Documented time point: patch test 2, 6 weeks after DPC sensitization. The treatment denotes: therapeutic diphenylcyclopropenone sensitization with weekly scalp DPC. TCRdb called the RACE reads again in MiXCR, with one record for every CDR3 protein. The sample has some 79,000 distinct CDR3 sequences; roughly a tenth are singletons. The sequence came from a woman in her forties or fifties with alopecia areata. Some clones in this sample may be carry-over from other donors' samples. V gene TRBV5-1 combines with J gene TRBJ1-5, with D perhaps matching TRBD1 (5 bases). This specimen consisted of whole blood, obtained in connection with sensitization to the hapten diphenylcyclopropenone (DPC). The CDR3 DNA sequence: TGCGCCAGCAGCTTTGCGGGGGATCAGCCCCAGCATTTT. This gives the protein CASSFAGDQPQHF.